The 4 T cell receptor beta chains given below trace back to one sample, sequenced in a study of molecular identifiers for immune sequencing clone quantification. MiXCR, applied by TCRdb to the PCR reads, yields one record per CDR3 protein. The sample lists approximately 97,000 distinct CDR3 sequences; 20% to 25% were seen once. The sample taken for sequencing was naive CD8+ T cells from blood, with Jurkat cell RNA spiked in. Documented subset: FACS-sorted CD8+CD4-CCR7+CD45RA+ naive T cells. Receptors originate from a human donor in good health. Some libraries in this study had Jurkat cell RNA spiked in.

This clonotype was seen ten or more times. The chain links TRBV27 to TRBJ2-3; D may be TRBD2 (7 bases). Germline V lookup: CDR1 MNHEY, CDR2 SMNVEV (reference sequence). The CDR3 contains 16 residues. V gave up 5 bases and J gave up 1 base, with 16 bases separating them. CDR3 nucleotides: TGTGCCAGCAGTCCGGTGGCGGGGGCTGGCACAGATACGCAGTATTTT. Residues: CASSPVAGAGTDTQYF.

As to this clonotype: A clone one base away is much larger, so this may be a read error. The rearrangement joins TRBV6-5 to TRBJ2-7; D possibly matches TRBD1 or TRBD2 (7 bases each). The CDR3 consists of 14 residues. Germline lookup yields CDR1 MNHEY and CDR2 SVGAGI. CDR3 bases: TGTGCCCGCAGTACCCAGGGGGGGTACTACGAGCAGTACTTC. Translating gives CARSTQGGYYEQYF.

A note on this clonotype: With a much larger clone just one base away, this may be a read error. J is TRBJ2-7 and V is TRBV27; D might be TRBD2 (5 bases). Germline values: CDR1 MNHEY, CDR2 SMNVEV (reference sequence). This CDR3 spans 15 amino acids. CDR3 amino acids: CASSTGWGGGYEHYF. Written as DNA, the CDR3 is TGTGCCAGCAGTACCGGTTGGGGTGGAGGCTACGAGCATTACTTC.

The J gene is TRBJ2-7, the V gene TRBV19; D is undetermined. CDR3 length: 14 residues. V was pared by 3 bases and J by 6 bases, with 15 bases between. CDR1 LNHDA and CDR2 SQIVND come from the germline V gene (reference sequence). This chain's CDR3 is CASSMSKYGSEQYF. In DNA, the CDR3 is TGTGCCAGTAGTATGTCTAAGTATGGATCCGAGCAGTACTTC.